This T cell receptor beta chain was recorded in a study of early stage breast cancer tumors. About this clone: Its specificity is unknown.

Study-wide results and limits: Tumors had roughly 2.4-fold higher T cell density and higher clonality than adjacent normal breast tissue. Comparing each tissue with blood distinguished tumor from normal in about 90% of the 16 patients. Functional markers like CD4, CD8 and FOXP3 were missed in bulk sequencing.

The method was immunoSEQ multiplex PCR; TCRdb's version includes in-frame clones alone and lacks a portion of them. Altogether 35,000 to 45,000 clones are present, under 80% being singletons, with the ten largest covering about 6.8%. CDR1 is SGDLS and CDR2 is YYNGEE in the germline V gene. This CDR3 has 16 amino acids. V lost 4 bases and J 0 bases, leaving 13 bases between the germline ends. The sequencing input was blood. The J gene is TRBJ1-4, the V gene TRBV9; D call uncertain. The receptor was isolated from a person aged 55 to 70 with breast cancer. CDR3: CASSPSWAATNEKLFF. The CDR3 DNA reads as TGTGCCAGCAGCCCCTCGTGGGCCGCAACTAATGAAAAACTGTTTTTT.